This T cell receptor (beta chain) was identified in a study of sequential checkpoint blockade in melanoma. Treatment denoted: randomized to nivolumab then ipilimumab (arm A) or the reverse (arm B). The V and J ends lost 2 bases and 5 bases, in that order; junction bases with no gene match: 7. CDR1 is SEHNR and CDR2 is FQNEAQ in the germline V gene (reference sequence). The CDR3 loop spans 16 amino acids. Profiling relied on immunoSEQ multiplex PCR, and the TCRdb table lists in-frame clones only, not all of them. The sample lists 8,500 to 10,000 clones, approximately 59% seen once, with 35% to 50% in the top ten.

This sequence was found in a human donor with melanoma. The rearrangement links TRBV7-9 to TRBJ2-2; 8 bases map to TRBD2. The sample consisted of CD8+ T cells sorted from blood (inferred from file names), taken from a patient given nivolumab and ipilimumab in sequence. CDR3 nucleotides: TGTGCCAGCAGCTTATTTCTGGCGGGGGGAACCGGGGAGCTGTTTTTT. Its protein product is CASSLFLAGGTGELFF.